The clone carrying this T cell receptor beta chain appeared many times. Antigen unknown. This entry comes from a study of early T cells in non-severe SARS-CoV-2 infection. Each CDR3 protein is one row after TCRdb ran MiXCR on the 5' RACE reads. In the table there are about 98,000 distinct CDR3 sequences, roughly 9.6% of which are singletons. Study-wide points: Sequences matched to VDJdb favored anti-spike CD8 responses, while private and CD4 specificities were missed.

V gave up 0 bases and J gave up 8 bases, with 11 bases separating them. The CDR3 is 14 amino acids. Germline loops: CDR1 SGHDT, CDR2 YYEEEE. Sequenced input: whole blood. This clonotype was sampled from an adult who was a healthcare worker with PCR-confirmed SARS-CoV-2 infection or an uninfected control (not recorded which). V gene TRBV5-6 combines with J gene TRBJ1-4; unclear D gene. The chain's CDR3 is CASSLGSLGEKLFF. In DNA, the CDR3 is TGTGCCAGCAGCTTGGGGTCTTTAGGGGAAAAACTGTTTTTT.